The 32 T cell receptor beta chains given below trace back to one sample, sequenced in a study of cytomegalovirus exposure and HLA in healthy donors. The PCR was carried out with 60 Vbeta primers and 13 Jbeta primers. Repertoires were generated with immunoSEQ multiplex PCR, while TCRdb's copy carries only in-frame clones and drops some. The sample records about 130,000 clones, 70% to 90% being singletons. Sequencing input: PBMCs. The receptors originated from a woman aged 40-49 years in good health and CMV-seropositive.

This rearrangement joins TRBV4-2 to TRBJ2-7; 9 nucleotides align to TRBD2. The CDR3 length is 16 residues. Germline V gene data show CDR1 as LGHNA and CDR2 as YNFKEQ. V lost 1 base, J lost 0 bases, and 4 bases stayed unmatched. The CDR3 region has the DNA TGTGCCAGCAGCCAAGGGCTAGCGGGAAGCTCCTACGAGCAGTACTTC. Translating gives CASSQGLAGSSYEQYF.

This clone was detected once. The DNA of the CDR3 is TGTGCCAGCACGACGGGACAGAATTCACCCCTCCACTTT. Its translation: CASTTGQNSPLHF. The chain combines TRBV7-6 with TRBJ1-6, with 7 bases lining up with TRBD1. Germline CDR1 and CDR2: SGHVS and FNYEAQ. The CDR3 spans 13 residues. Trimming cost V 7 bases and J 7 bases; bases outside gene matches: 4.

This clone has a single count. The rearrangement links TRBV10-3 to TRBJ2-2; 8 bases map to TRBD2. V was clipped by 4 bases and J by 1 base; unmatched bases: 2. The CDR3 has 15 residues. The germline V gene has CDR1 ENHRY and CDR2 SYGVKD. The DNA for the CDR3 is TGTGCCATCAGTGCGGGACTAGGGAACACCGGGGAGCTGTTTTTT. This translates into CAISAGLGNTGELFF.

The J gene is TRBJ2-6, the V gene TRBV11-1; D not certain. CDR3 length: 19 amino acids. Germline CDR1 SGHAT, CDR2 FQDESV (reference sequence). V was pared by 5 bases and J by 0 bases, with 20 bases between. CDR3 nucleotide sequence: TGTGCCAGCAGCACCTCCCCCCCAGCTAGGATCTCTGGGGCCAACGTCCTGACTTTC. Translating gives CASSTSPPARISGANVLTF.

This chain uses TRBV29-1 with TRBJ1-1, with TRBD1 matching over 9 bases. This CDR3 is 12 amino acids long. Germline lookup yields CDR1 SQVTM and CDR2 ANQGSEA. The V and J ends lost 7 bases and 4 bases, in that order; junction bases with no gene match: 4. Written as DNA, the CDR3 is TGCAGCGCCGGGACAGGGCCCACTGAAGCTTTCTTT. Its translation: CSAGTGPTEAFF.

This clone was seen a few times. CDR3: CASSLRDSPNYGYTF. The CDR3 DNA reads TGCGCCAGCAGCCTAAGGGACAGCCCAAACTATGGCTACACCTTC. The J gene is TRBJ1-2, the V gene TRBV5-1, with 7 bases lining up with TRBD1. CDR1 SGHRS and CDR2 YFSETQ come from the germline V gene. The J segment lost 2 bases and the V segment lost 4 bases, leaving 8 bases of the junction unmatched. The CDR3 is 15 residues long.

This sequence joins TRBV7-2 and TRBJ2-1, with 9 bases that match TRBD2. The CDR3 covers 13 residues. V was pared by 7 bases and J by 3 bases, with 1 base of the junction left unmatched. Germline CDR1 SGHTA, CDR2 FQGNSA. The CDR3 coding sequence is TGTGCCAGCACTAGCGGGATCTACAATGAGCAGTTCTTC. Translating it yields CASTSGIYNEQFF.

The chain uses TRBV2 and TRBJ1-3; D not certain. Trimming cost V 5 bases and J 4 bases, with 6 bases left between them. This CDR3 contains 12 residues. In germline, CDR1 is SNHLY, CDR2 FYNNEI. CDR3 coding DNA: TGTGCCAGCAGTCTACAGGGAAACACCATATATTTT. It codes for CASSLQGNTIYF.

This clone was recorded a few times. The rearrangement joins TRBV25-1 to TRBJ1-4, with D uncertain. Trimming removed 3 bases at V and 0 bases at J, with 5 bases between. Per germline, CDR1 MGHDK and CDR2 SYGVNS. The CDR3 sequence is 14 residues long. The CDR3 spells CASSDRATNEKLFF. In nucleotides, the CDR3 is TGTGCCAGCAGTGACCGCGCAACTAATGAAAAACTGTTTTTT.

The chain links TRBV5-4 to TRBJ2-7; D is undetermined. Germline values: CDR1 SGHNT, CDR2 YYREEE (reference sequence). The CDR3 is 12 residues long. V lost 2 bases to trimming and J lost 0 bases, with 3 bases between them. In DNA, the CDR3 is TGTGCCAGCAGCTTTAGCTCCTACGAGCAGTACTTC. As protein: CASSFSSYEQYF.

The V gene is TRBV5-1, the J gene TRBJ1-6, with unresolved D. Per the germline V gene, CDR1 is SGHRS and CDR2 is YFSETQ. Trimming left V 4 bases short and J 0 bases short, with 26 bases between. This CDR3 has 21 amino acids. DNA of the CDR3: TGCGCCAGCAGCCCGCGCCCCACCATTGTTGATCCGAGCTCCTATAATTCACCCCTCCACTTT. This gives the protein CASSPRPTIVDPSSYNSPLHF.

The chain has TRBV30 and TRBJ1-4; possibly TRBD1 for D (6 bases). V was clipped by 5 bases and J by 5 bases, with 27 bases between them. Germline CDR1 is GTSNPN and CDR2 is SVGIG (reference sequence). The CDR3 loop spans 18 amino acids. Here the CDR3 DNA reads TGTGCCTGGGCCTCCCGGGAACAGGGCGGACGAGGGAATGAAAAACTGTTTTTT. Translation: CAWASREQGGRGNEKLFF.

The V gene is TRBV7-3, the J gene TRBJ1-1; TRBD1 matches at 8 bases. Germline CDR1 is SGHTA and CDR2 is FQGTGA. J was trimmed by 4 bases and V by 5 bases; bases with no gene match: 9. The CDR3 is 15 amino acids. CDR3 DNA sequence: TGTGCCAGCAGCAAACCGGGACAGGAGAGCACTGAAGCTTTCTTT. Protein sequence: CASSKPGQESTEAFF.

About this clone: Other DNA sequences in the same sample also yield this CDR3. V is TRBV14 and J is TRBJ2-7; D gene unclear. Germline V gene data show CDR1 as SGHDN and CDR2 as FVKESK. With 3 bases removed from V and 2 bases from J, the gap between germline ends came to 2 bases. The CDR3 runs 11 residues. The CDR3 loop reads CASSHTYEQYF. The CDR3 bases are TGTGCCAGCAGCCATACCTACGAGCAGTACTTC. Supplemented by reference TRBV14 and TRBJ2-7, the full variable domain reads EAGVTQFPSHSVIEKGQTVTLRCDPISGHDNLYWYRRVMGKEIKFLLHFVKESKQDESGMPNNRFLAERTGGTYSTLKVQPAELEDSGVYFCASSHTYEQYFGPGTRLTVT.

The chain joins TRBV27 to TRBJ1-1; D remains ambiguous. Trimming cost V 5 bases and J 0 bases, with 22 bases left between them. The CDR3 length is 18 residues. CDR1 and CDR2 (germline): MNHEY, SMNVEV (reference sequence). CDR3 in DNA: TGTGCCAGCAGTCCTGATGCGGGTTCCTATTCCGTGAACACTGAAGCTTTCTTT. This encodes CASSPDAGSYSVNTEAFF.

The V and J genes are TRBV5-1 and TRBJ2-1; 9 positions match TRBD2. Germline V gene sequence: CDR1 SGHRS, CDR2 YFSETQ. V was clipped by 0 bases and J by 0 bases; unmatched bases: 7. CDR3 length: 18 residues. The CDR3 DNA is TGCGCCAGCAGCTTGGCAGCGGGGGGCTTTAGCTCCTACAATGAGCAGTTCTTC. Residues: CASSLAAGGFSSYNEQFF.

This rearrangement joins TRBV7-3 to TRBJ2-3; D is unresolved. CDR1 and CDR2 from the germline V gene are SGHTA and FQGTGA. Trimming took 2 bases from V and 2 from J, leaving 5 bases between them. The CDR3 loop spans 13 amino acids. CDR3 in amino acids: CASSLQVTDTQYF. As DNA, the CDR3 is TGTGCCAGCAGCTTACAGGTCACAGATACGCAGTATTTT.

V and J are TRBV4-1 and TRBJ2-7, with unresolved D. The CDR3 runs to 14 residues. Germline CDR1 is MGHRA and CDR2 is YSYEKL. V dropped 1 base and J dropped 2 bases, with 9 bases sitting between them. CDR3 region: CASSQAGYAYEQYF. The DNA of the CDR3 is TGCGCCAGCAGCCAAGCCGGGTATGCCTACGAGCAGTACTTC.

As DNA, the CDR3 is TGTGCCAGCAGTTGGGCCGGACTAGCGGGGCAAAATGAGCAGTTCTTC. It specifies CASSWAGLAGQNEQFF. The chain combines TRBV27 with TRBJ2-1, with TRBD2 identical over 12 bases. Germline-derived CDR1 and CDR2 are MNHEY and SMNVEV (reference sequence). This CDR3 is 16 amino acids long. V trimming: 4 bases; J trimming: 7 bases; junction bases outside the gene matches: 8.

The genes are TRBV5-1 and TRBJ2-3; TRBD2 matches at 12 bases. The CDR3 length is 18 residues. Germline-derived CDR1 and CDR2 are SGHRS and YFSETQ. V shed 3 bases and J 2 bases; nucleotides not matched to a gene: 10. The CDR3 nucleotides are TGCGCCAGCAGCTCAATTGGACTAGCGGGGACACCCACAGATACGCAGTATTTT. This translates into CASSSIGLAGTPTDTQYF.

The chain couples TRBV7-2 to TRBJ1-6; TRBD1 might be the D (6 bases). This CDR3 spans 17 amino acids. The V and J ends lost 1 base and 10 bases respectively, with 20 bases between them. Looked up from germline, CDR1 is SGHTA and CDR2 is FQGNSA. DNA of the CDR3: TGTGCCAGCAGCTTAGTGTCTGTTGGGACATACCGGTCACCCCTCCACTTT. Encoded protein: CASSLVSVGTYRSPLHF.

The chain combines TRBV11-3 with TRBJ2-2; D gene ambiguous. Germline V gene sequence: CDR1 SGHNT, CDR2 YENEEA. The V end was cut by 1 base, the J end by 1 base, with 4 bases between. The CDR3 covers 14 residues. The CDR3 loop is CASSLGGNTGELFF. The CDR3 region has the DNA TGTGCCAGCAGCTTAGGCGGGAACACCGGGGAGCTGTTTTTT.

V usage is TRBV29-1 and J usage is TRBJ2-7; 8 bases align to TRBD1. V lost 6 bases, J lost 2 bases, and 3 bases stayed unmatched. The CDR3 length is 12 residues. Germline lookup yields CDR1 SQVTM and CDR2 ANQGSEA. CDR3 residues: CSVEQGAYEQYF. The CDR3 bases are TGCAGCGTGGAACAGGGGGCCTACGAGCAGTACTTC.

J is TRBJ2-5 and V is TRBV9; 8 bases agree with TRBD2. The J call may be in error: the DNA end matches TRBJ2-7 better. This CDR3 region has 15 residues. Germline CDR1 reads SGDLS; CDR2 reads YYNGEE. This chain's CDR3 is CASSVAPGGPYEQYF. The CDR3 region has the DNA TGTGCCAGCAGCGTAGCTCCGGGAGGGCCTTACGAGCAGTACTTC.

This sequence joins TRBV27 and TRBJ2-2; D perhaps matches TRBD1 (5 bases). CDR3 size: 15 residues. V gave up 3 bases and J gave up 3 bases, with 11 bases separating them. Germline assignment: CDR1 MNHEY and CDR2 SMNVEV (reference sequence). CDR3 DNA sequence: TGTGCCAGCAGTTTCCTGGACAACTACACCGGGGAGCTGTTTTTT. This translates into CASSFLDNYTGELFF.

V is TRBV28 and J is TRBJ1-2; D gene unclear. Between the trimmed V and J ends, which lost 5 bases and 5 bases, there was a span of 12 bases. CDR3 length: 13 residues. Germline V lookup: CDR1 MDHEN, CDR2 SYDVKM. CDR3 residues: CASSPIQEYGYTF. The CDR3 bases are TGTGCCAGCAGTCCTATCCAAGAATATGGCTACACCTTC.

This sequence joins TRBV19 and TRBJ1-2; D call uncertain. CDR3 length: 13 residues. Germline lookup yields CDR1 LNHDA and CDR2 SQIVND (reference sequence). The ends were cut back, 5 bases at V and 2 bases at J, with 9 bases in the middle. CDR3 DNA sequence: TGTGCCAGTAGTGCGGAGGGAAACTATGGCTACACCTTC. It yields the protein CASSAEGNYGYTF.

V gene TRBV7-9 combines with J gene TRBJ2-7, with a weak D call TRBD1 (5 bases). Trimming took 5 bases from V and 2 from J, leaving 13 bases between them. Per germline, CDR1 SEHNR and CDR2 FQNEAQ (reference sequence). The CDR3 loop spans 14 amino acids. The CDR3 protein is CASSRSQGTYEQYF. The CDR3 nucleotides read TGTGCCAGCAGCCGGTCGCAGGGAACCTACGAGCAGTACTTC.

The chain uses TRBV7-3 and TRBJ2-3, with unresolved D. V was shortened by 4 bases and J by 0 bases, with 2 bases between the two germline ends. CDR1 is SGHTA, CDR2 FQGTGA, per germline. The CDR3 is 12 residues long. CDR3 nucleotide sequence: TGTGCCAGCAGCTCGAGCACAGATACGCAGTATTTT. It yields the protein CASSSSTDTQYF.

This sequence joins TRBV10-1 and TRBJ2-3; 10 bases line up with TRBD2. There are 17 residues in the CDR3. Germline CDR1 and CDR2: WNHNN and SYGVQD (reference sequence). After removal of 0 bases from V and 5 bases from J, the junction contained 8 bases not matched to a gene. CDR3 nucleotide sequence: TGCGCCAGCAGTGAGTCGGTGGTAGGACTAGCGGAAGATACGCAGTATTTT. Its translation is CASSESVVGLAEDTQYF.

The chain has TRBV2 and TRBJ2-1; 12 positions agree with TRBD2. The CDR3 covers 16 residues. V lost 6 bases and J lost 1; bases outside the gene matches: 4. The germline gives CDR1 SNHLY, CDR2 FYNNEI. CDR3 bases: TGTGCCAGCAGGAGACTAGCGGGAGAATCCTACAATGAGCAGTTCTTC. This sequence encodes CASRRLAGESYNEQFF.

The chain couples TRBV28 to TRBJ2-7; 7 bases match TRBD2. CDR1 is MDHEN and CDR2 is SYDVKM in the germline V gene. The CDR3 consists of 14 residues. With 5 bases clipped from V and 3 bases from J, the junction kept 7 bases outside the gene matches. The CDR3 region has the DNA TGTGCCAGCAGTCCCGCCACGGGGGGCTACGAGCAGTACTTC. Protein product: CASSPATGGYEQYF.